This T cell receptor beta chain derives from a study of blood T cell repertoires in COVID-19. Study-wide context: Collection of acute and convalescent COVID-19 samples took place in the United States, Italy and Spain.

Germline-derived CDR1 and CDR2 are SGHRS and YFSETQ. Trimming cost V 7 bases and J 8 bases, with 22 bases left between them. The CDR3 runs 15 residues. Categorization into cohorts depended on clinical history that participants reported. Recovered status applied to Cohort 3 donors who had two consecutive negative PCRs. It also applied to those with clearance or with symptom resolution. Some clones are missing from TCRdb's copy, which holds only in-frame ones; the method was immunoSEQ multiplex PCR. The table has approximately 500,000 clones, roughly 90% seen once; the top ten hold around 1.9%. The source material was PBMCs or T cells enriched from blood (not recorded which). V and J are TRBV5-1 and TRBJ2-1; weak D call: TRBD2 (5 bases). The origin of this receptor is a woman aged 35 to 49 who had recovered from COVID-19. For the CDR3, the DNA is TGCGCCAGCGCCCCGGTAGCGAACCACGACGATGAGCAGTTCTTC. Its translation is CASAPVANHDDEQFF.